This T cell receptor (beta chain) is drawn from a study of blood T cell repertoires in COVID-19 (dated by TCRdb to the early 2020s). Describing the broader study: The collaborator samples originated in the United States, Italy and Spain and spanned the acute and convalescent phases of COVID-19. Where available, HLA class I and class II types were taken from metadata supplied by the sample provider and were not determined by assay-based typing. A de-identified subject ID, COVID-19 status, age in years and sex were almost always included in the sample metadata. Subjects who had been exposed to COVID-19, were actively infected with it, or had recovered from it provided the deeply sampled blood TCRbeta repertoires that made up the dataset. Samples came from the ongoing ImmuneRACE study (first 160 participants) plus 1,254 subjects from 6 global collaborators. The material from the prospective study consisted of cDNA or gDNA derived from T cells, B-cell-depleted T cells, or PBMCs. A freely available public database, intended as a resource for researchers studying the immune response to SARS-CoV-2, is where the repertoires were released.

TCRbeta CDR3 regions were amplified from genomic DNA by means of the immunoSEQ Assay, a bias-controlled multiplex PCR. Concerning the study's data processing: The number of nucleated cells in each sample was estimated by amplification of reference gene primers within the assay. To quantify the absolute abundance of each unique TCRbeta CDR3 rearrangement, sequence reads were collapsed and filtered. Productive Simpson clonality was computed per sample as the square root of Simpson's diversity index over productive rearrangements. TCRdb holds this immuneACCESS table with in-frame rearrangements only. Some clones are missing; in checked studies, unresolved V genes explain under half, and the rest has no known cause. From that table come the V and J calls and clone size; the DNA was used to work out D and trimming. The sample data list 380,000 or so clones, and over 75% of these were observed just once. The ten largest clones capture 0.9% to 1% of the sample.

Notes on this clone: No cognate antigen has been identified for it. Within one base of it there is no much larger clone, and no base qualities were kept.

In the prospective study, participants were about 18 to 100 years old, resided in about two dozen geographic areas of the United States, and were enrolled through a virtual design. In the prospective study, cohorts were assigned on the basis of participant-reported clinical history obtained from a screening survey and a study questionnaire. In the prospective study, whole blood, serum and a nasopharyngeal or oropharyngeal swab were collected from each participant by mobile phlebotomists. Prospective study participants could optionally give additional blood draws and questionnaires over an approximately two-month period. Before DNA extraction, prospective study blood samples were shipped either frozen or at room temperature. Overall results and qualifications from the work: The amount of clinical and demographic metadata varied by source and participant and was provided uncurated.

The clonotype comes from a woman between 25 and 40 years old with acute COVID-19. The sequenced sample consisted of PBMCs or T cells enriched from blood (not recorded which).

The CDR3 loop reads CATSDSFTGGSGYGYTF. The DNA sequence is given as TGTGCCACCAGTGATTCCTTTACAGGGGGCAGCGGCTATGGCTACACCTTC. This chain is built from TRBV24-1 and TRBJ1-2; the central 9 bases match TRBD1. The germline V gene supplies CDR1 KGHDR and CDR2 SFDVKD. The CDR3 numbers 17 residues from cysteine through phenylalanine. Only CDR3 DNA remains: 51 bases, in frame from the first base. Here V drops 2 bases and J drops 4 bases, and the junction holds 10 bases not matched to any gene.